One and the same sample provided the 10 T cell receptor beta chains below, sequenced in a study of shared T cell receptors in the human thymus. Only in-frame clones appear in the TCRdb table, and some are missing; sequencing was by immunoSEQ multiplex PCR. The repertoire holds over 450,000 clones, with 78% as singletons. These data also formed part of another study, on human thymus T cells.

The sample taken for sequencing was thymocytes. These TCRs come from a boy in the first two years of life with a congenital heart defect.

The rearrangement joins TRBV28 to TRBJ1-4; D perhaps matches TRBD1 (5 bases). Deletions cut 4 bases from V and 3 bases from J, with 6 bases between. The V gene's germline CDR1 is MDHEN and CDR2 SYDVKM. CDR3 length: 13 amino acids. In DNA form, the CDR3 reads TGTGCCAGCAGTTCGGGGGCTAATGAAAAACTGTTTTTT. Translation gives CASSSGANEKLFF.

This clone has just one count. CDR3 in amino acids: CSPQTSGLWEQYF. The CDR3 DNA reads as TGCAGCCCACAGACTAGCGGCTTGTGGGAGCAGTACTTC. The genes are TRBV29-1 and TRBJ2-7, with TRBD2 identical over 9 bases. CDR1 is SQVTM and CDR2 is ANQGSEA in the germline V gene. V was clipped by 8 bases and J by 7 bases; unmatched bases: 12. This CDR3 contains 13 residues.

The chain is built from TRBV2 and TRBJ2-1; D remains ambiguous. Germline V lookup: CDR1 SNHLY, CDR2 FYNNEI. The CDR3 sequence is 11 residues long. V was cut by 7 bases and J by 10 bases, with 11 bases left in between. Here the CDR3 reads CASKLREEQFF. Written as DNA, the CDR3 is TGTGCCAGCAAACTTAGAGAGGAGCAGTTCTTC. The full variable domain, its missing parts supplied by reference TRBV2 and TRBJ2-1, is EPEVTQTPSHQVTQMGQEVILRCVPISNHLYFYWYRQILGQKVEFLVSFYNNEISEKSEIFDDQFSVERPDGSNFTLKIRSTKLEDSAMYFCASKLREEQFFGPGTRLTVL.

The V gene is TRBV27, the J gene TRBJ2-7; the match to TRBD2 covers 8 bases. The CDR3 contains 18 residues. V lost 2 bases, J lost 2 bases, and 14 bases stayed unmatched. Germline V gene sequence: CDR1 MNHEY, CDR2 SMNVEV (reference sequence). The CDR3: CASSLGAGAGTRTYEQYF. The CDR3 nucleotides are TGTGCCAGCAGTTTAGGGGCTGGAGCCGGGACTAGAACCTACGAGCAGTACTTC.

This clone came up once. The chain has TRBV15 and TRBJ2-7; 7 nucleotides match TRBD1. V dropped 4 bases and J dropped 1; count of bases not matched to a gene: 4. The CDR3 totals 14 residues. Germline values: CDR1 LNHNV, CDR2 YYDKDF (reference sequence). In DNA form, the CDR3 reads TGTGCCACCAGCAAGGGGGACAGATCCTACGAGCAGTACTTC. Its protein is CATSKGDRSYEQYF.

V usage is TRBV7-2 and J usage is TRBJ2-7; 13 bases fit TRBD2. The germline gives CDR1 SGHTA, CDR2 FQGNSA. Losses at the gene ends were 0 bases for V and 12 bases for J; bases not matched to a gene: 11. The CDR3 extends over 16 amino acids. The CDR3 loop reads CASSLAPGLAGFLWYF. CDR3 nucleotide sequence: TGTGCCAGCAGCTTAGCGCCGGGACTAGCGGGATTCCTCTGGTACTTC.

The rearrangement joins TRBV4-1 to TRBJ2-7; D is unclear. The V end was cut by 0 bases, the J end by 0 bases, with 9 bases between. Germline V lookup: CDR1 MGHRA, CDR2 YSYEKL. This CDR3 is built from 15 residues. CDR3 bases: TGCGCCAGCAGCCAAGATCACAGATCCTCCTACGAGCAGTACTTC. Amino acids: CASSQDHRSSYEQYF.

In the case of this clone: Distinct nucleotide sequences in the sample also encode this CDR3. The chain recombines TRBV28 with TRBJ2-3; 7 nucleotides line up with TRBD2. Germline V gene sequence: CDR1 MDHEN, CDR2 SYDVKM. The V segment lost 0 bases and the J segment 5 bases; nucleotides outside the gene matches: 14. The CDR3 has 18 amino acids. CDR3: CASSLCGGTKRDEDTQYF. Here the CDR3 DNA reads TGTGCCAGCAGTTTATGCGGTGGGACTAAGCGAGATGAAGATACGCAGTATTTT.

The V call is TRBV19, the J call TRBJ1-3; TRBD1 matches 7 bases. The germline V gene encodes CDR1 LNHDA and CDR2 SQIVND (reference sequence). CDR3 size: 14 residues. V lost 5 bases and J lost 2; bases outside the gene matches: 3. CDR3 residues: CASSSGTAGNTIYF. Written as DNA, the CDR3 is TGTGCCAGTAGTTCCGGGACAGCTGGAAACACCATATATTTT. Supplemented by reference TRBV19 and TRBJ1-3, the full variable domain reads DGGITQSPKYLFRKEGQNVTLSCEQNLNHDAMYWYRQDPGQGLRLIYYSQIVNDFQKGDIAEGYSVSREKKESFPLTVTSAQKNPTAFYLCASSSGTAGNTIYFGEGSWLTVV.

J is TRBJ2-7 and V is TRBV7-2; 14 nucleotides match TRBD2. Germline assignment: CDR1 SGHTA and CDR2 FQGNSA. The CDR3 is 18 amino acids. The J segment lost 5 bases and the V segment lost 5 bases, leaving 14 bases of the junction unmatched. The CDR3 DNA follows: TGTGCCAGCAGCCCGCAACAAGGGACTAGCGGGAGTGTCGACGAGCAGTACTTC. Its protein product is CASSPQQGTSGSVDEQYF.